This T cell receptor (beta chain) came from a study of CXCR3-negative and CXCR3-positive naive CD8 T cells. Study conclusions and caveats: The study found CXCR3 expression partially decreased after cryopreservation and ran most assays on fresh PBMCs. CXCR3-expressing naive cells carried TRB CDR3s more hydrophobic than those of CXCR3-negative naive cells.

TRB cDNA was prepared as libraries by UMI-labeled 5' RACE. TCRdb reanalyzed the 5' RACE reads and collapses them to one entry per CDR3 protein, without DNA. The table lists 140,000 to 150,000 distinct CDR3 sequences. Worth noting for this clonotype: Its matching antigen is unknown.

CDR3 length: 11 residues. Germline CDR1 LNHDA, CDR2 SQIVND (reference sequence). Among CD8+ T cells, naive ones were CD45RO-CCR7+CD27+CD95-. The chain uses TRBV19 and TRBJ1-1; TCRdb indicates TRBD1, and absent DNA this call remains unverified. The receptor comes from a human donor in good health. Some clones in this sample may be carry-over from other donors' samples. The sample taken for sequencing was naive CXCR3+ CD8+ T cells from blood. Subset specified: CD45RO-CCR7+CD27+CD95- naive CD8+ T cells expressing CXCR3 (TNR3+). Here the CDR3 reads CASKGGTEAFF.